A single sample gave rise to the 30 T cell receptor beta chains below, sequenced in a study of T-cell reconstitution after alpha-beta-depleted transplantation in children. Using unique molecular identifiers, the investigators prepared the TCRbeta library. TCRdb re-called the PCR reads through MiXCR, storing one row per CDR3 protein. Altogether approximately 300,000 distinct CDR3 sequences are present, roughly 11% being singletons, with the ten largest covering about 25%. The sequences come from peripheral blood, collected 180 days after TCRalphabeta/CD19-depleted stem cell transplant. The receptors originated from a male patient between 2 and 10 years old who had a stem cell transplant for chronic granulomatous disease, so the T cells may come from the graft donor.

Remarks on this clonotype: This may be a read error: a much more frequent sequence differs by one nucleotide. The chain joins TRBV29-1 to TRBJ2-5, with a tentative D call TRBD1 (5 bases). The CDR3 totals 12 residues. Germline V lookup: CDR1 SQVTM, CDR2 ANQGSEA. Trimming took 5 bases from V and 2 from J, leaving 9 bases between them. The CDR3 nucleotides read TGCAGCGTTCCAGGGATGCAAGAGACCCAGTACTTC. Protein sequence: CSVPGMQETQYF.

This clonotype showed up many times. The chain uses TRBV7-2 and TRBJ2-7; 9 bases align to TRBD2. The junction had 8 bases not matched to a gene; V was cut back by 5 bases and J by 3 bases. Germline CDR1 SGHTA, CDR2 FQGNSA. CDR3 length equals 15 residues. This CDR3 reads CASSQSLAGFYEQYF. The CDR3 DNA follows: TGTGCCAGCAGCCAGAGTCTAGCGGGGTTCTACGAGCAGTACTTC.

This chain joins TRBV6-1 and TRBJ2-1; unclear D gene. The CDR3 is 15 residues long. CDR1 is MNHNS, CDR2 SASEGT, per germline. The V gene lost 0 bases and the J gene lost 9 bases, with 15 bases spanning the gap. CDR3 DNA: TGTGCCAGCAGTGAAGCACCTTTCGGCGCATTTGAGCAGTTCTTC. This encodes CASSEAPFGAFEQFF.

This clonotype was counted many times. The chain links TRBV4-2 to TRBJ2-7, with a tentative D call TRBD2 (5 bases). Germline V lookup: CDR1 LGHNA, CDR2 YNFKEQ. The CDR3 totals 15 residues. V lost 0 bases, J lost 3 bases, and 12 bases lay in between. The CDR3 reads CASSQDLEGYYEQYF. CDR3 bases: TGTGCCAGCAGCCAAGATCTTGAGGGTTACTACGAGCAGTACTTC.

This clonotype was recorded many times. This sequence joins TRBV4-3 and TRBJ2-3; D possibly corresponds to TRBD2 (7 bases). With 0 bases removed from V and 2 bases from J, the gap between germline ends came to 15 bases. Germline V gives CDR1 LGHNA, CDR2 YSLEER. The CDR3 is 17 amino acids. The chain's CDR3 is CASSQDWVGGPTDTQYF. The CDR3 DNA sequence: TGCGCCAGCAGCCAAGATTGGGTGGGGGGGCCCACAGATACGCAGTATTTT.

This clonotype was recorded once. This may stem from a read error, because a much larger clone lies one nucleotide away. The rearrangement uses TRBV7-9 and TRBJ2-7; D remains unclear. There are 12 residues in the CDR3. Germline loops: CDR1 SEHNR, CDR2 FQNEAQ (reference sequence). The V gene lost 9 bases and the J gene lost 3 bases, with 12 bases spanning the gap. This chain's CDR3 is CASCYDIYEQYF. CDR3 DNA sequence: TGTGCCAGTTGTTACGACATCTACGAGCAGTACTTC.

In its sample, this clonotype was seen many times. CDR3: CASSRSGYTDTQYF. CDR3 bases: TGTGCCAGCAGCCGAAGCGGTTACACAGATACGCAGTATTTT. The rearrangement uses TRBV5-6 and TRBJ2-3; the D gene is possibly TRBD2 (5 bases). The V gene's germline CDR1 is SGHDT and CDR2 YYEEEE. Trimming removed 4 bases at V and 2 bases at J, with 11 bases between. CDR3 length: 14 residues.

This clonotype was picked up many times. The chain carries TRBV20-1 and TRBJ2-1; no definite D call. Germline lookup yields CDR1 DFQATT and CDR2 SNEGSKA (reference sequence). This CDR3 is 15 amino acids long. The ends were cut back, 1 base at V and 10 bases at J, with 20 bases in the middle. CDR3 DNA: TGCAGTGCTAGAGTCGCCCGACCCCGGCTTTGGGAGCAGTTCTTC. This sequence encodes CSARVARPRLWEQFF.

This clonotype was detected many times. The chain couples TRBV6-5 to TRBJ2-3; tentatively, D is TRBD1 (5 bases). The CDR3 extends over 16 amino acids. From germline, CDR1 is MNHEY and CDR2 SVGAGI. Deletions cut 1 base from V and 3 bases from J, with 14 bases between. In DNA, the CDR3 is TGTGCCAGCAGTTACTTCAAAGGGGTGGGGACAGATACGCAGTATTTT. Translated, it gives CASSYFKGVGTDTQYF.

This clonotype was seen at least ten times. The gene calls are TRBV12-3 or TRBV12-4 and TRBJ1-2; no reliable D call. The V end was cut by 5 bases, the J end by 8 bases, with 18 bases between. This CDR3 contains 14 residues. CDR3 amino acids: CASSKHRGSGGYTF. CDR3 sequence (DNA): TGTGCCAGCAGTAAGCATCGGGGATCTGGGGGCTACACCTTC.

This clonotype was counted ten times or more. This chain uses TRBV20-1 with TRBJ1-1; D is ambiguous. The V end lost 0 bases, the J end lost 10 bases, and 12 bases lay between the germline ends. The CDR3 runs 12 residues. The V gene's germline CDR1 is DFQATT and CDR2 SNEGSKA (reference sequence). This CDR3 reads CSARDQTSSAFF. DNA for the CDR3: TGCAGTGCTAGAGATCAGACCTCCTCAGCTTTCTTT.

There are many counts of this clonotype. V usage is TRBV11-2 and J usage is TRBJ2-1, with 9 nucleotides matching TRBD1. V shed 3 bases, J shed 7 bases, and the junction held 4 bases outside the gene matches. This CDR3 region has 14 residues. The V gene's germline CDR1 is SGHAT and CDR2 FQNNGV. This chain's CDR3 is CASSFRTGANEQFF. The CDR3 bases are TGTGCCAGCAGCTTCAGGACAGGGGCGAATGAGCAGTTCTTC.

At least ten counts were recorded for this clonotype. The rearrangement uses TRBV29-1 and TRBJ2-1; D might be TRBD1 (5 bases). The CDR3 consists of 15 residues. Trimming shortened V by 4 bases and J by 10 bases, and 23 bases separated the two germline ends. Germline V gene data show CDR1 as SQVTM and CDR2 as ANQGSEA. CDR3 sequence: CSVGPPKGARKEQFF. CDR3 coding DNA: TGCAGCGTTGGGCCTCCTAAAGGGGCGAGGAAGGAGCAGTTCTTC.

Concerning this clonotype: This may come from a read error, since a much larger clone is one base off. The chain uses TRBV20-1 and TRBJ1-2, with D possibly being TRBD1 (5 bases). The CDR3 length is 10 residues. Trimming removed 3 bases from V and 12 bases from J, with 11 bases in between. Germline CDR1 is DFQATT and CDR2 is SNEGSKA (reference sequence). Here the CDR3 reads CSARGPPDTF. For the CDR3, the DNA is TGCAGTGCTAGGGGGCCCCCCGACACCTTC.

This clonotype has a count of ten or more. CDR3 residues: CASSFRGARGRRDNEQFF. The CDR3 DNA follows: TGTGCCAGCAGCTTTCGGGGGGCTCGGGGGCGGCGGGACAATGAGCAGTTCTTC. The chain carries TRBV7-3 and TRBJ2-1; a weak D match, TRBD2 (7 bases). CDR3 length equals 18 residues. CDR1 SGHTA and CDR2 FQGTGA come from the germline V gene. The V end lost 3 bases, the J end lost 5 bases, and 23 bases lay between the germline ends.

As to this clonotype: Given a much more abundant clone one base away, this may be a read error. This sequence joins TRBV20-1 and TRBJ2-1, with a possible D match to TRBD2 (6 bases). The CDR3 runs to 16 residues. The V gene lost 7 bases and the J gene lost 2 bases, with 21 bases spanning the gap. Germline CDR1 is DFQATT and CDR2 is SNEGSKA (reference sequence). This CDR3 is CSDQTGVLPPYNEQFF. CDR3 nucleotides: TGCAGTGACCAGACGGGGGTCCTTCCACCCTACAATGAGCAGTTCTTC.

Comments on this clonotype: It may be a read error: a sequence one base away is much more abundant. This chain's CDR3 is CASSLGPLFNEQFF. The CDR3 bases are TGTGCCAGCAGCTTGGGACCGCTATTCAATGAGCAGTTCTTC. The rearrangement links TRBV7-2 to TRBJ2-1; D assignment may be TRBD1 or TRBD2 (5 bases each). The V gene's germline CDR1 is SGHTA and CDR2 FQGNSA. Deletions cut 3 bases from V and 6 bases from J, with 12 bases between. This CDR3 contains 14 residues.

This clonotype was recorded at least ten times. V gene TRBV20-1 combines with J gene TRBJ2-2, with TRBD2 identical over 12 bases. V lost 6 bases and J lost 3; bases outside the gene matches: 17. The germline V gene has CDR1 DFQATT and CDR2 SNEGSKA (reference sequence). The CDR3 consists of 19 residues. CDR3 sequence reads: CSASPVRLAGGLDTGELFF. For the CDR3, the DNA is TGCAGTGCCAGCCCGGTTCGGCTAGCGGGGGGGCTGGACACCGGGGAGCTGTTTTTT.

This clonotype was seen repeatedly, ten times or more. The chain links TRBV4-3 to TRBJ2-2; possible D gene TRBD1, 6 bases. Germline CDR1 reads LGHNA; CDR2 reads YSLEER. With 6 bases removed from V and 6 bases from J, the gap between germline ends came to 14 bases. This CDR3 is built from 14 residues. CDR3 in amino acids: CASRRRGRSGELFF. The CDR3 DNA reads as TGCGCCAGCAGGCGCAGGGGACGGTCCGGGGAGCTGTTTTTT.

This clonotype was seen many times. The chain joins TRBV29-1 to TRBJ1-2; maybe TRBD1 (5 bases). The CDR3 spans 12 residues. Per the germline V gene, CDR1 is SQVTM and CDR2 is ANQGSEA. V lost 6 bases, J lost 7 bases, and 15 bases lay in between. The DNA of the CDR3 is TGCAGCGTAGACAGCCGGGCTCGTGGCTACACCTTC. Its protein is CSVDSRARGYTF.

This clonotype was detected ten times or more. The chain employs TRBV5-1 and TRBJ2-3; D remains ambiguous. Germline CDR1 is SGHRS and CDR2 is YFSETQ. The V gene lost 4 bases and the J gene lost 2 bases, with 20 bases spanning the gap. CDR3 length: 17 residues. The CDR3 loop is CASSPETRRRHTDTQYF. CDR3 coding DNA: TGCGCCAGCAGCCCGGAGACAAGACGCAGGCACACAGATACGCAGTATTTT.

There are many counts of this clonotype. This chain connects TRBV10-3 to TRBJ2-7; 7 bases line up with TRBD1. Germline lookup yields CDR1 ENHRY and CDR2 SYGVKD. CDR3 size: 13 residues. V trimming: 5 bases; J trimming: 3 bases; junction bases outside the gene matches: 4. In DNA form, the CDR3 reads TGTGCCATCAGTTTGGGACAGCGCTACGAGCAGTACTTC. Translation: CAISLGQRYEQYF.

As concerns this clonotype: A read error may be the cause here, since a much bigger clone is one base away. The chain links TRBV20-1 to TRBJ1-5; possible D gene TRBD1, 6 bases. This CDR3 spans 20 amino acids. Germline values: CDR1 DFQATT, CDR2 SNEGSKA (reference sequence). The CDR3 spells CGARKGQIGQLSNSNQPQHF. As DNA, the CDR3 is TGCGGTGCTAGGAAAGGACAGATCGGACAGCTATCAAATAGCAATCAGCCCCAGCATTTT.

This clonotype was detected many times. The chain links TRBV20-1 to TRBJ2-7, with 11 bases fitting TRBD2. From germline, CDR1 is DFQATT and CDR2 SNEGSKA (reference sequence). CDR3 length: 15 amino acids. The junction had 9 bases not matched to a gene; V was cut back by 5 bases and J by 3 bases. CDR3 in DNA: TGCAGTGCTCCCCCCCCTCTAGCGGGGGGCTACGAGCAGTACTTC. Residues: CSAPPPLAGGYEQYF.

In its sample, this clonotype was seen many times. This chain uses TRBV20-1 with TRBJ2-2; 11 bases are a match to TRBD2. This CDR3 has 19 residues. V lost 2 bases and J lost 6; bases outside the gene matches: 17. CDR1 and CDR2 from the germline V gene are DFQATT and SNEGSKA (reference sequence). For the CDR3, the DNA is TGCAGTGCTAGACAGGTCTCTAGCGGGAGGACTCGTAATGCCGGGGAGCTGTTTTTT. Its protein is CSARQVSSGRTRNAGELFF.

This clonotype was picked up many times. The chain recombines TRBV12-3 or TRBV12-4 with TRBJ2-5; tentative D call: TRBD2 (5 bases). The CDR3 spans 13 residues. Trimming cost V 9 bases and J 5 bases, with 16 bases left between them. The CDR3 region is CASQPTSEETQYF. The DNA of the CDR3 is TGTGCCAGTCAGCCCACTAGTGAGGAGACCCAGTACTTC.

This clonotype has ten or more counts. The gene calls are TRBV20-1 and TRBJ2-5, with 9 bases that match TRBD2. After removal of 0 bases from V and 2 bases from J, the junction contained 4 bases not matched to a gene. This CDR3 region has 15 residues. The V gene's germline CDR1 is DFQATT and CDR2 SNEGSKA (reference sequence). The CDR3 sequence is CSARDLAGPQETQYF. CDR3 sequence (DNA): TGCAGTGCTAGAGATCTAGCGGGGCCACAAGAGACCCAGTACTTC.

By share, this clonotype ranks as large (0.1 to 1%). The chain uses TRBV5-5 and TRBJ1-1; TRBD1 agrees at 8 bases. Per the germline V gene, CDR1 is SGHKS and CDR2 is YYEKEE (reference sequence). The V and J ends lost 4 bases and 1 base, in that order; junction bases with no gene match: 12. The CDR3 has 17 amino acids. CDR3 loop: CASSRTLTGASNTEAFF. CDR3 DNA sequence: TGTGCCAGCAGCCGGACGTTGACAGGGGCCTCGAACACTGAAGCTTTCTTT.

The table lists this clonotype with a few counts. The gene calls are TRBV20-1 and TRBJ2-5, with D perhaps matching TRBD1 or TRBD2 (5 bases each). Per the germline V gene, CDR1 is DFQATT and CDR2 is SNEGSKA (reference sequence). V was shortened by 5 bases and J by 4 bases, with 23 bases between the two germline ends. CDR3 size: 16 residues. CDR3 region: CSADNPGPVRGETQYF. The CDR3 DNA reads TGCAGTGCTGACAATCCAGGACCGGTGAGGGGAGAGACCCAGTACTTC.

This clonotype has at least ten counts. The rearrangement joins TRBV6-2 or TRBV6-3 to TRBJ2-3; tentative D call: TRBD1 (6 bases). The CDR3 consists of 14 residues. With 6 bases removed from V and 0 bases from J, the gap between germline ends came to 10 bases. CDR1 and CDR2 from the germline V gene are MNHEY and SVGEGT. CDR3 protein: CASRPGTSTDTQYF. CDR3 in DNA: TGTGCCAGCAGGCCCGGGACAAGCACAGATACGCAGTATTTT.